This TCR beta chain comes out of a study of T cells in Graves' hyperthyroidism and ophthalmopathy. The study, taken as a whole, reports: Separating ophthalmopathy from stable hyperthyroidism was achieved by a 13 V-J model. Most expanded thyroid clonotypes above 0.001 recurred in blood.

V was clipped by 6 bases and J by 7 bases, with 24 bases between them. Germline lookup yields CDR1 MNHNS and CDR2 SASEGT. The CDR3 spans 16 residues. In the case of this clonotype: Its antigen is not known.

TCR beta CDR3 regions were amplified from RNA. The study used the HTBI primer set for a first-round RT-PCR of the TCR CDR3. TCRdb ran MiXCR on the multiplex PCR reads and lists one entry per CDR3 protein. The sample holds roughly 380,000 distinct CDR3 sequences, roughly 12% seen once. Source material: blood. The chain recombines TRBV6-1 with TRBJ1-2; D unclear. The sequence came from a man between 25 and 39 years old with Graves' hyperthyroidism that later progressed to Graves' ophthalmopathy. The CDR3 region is CASSPHLSVGEVGYTF. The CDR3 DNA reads TGTGCCAGCAGCCCCCACCTTAGTGTCGGGGAGGTTGGCTACACCTTC.